These 14 T cell receptor beta chains came from one sample sequenced in a study of cytomegalovirus exposure and HLA in healthy donors. The study ran its PCR with 60 Vbeta and 13 Jbeta primers. The data were produced by immunoSEQ multiplex PCR, yet TCRdb's version contains in-frame clones alone and is incomplete. Of about 190,000 clones detected, around 80% appear once; the ten largest clones hold 2.2%. Sequencing used PBMCs. The receptor set was obtained from a woman in her thirties in good health and CMV-seronegative.

The gene calls are TRBV18 and TRBJ1-1; no clear D. Trimming cost V 4 bases and J 8 bases, with 5 bases left between them. The V gene's germline CDR1 is KGHSH and CDR2 LQKENI. This CDR3 region has 10 residues. CDR3 bases: TGTGCCAGCTCACGAGTCGAAGCTTTCTTT. The encoded protein is CASSRVEAFF.

The CDR3 DNA reads as TGTGCCTCCCGGACAGGTGATAATGAAAAACTGTTTTTT. Translated, it gives CASRTGDNEKLFF. The chain employs TRBV6-5 and TRBJ1-4, with 7 bases that match TRBD1. Germline V CDR1 and CDR2: MNHEY, SVGAGI. CDR3 length: 13 residues. The V and J ends lost 11 bases and 4 bases, in that order; junction bases with no gene match: 7.

This chain connects TRBV9 to TRBJ2-7, with no clear D. Germline-derived CDR1 and CDR2 are SGDLS and YYNGEE. The CDR3 loop spans 17 amino acids. V was trimmed by 4 bases and J by 0 bases, leaving 20 bases between them. The CDR3 spells CASSPNPYHGRSYEQYF. Here the CDR3 DNA reads TGTGCCAGCAGCCCGAACCCTTACCACGGTCGCTCCTACGAGCAGTACTTC.

The rearrangement uses TRBV15 and TRBJ1-4; a possible D gene is TRBD1 (6 bases). Per germline, CDR1 LNHNV and CDR2 YYDKDF (reference sequence). Trimming took 7 bases from V and 8 from J, leaving 14 bases between them. CDR3 length: 13 residues. The CDR3 sequence is CATNLRTAEKLFF. In nucleotides, the CDR3 is TGTGCCACCAACTTACGGACAGCCGAAAAACTGTTTTTT.

This rearrangement joins TRBV7-7 to TRBJ1-5, with 8 bases matching TRBD1. The CDR3 runs to 15 residues. The germline gives CDR1 SSHAT, CDR2 FNYEAQ (reference sequence). V shed 2 bases and J 6 bases; nucleotides not matched to a gene: 6. CDR3: CASSLTRGQFQPQHF. In DNA, the CDR3 is TGTGCCAGCAGCTTAACCAGGGGGCAATTTCAGCCCCAGCATTTT.

This clone has a handful of counts. This sequence joins TRBV18 and TRBJ1-1, with TRBD1 identical over 10 bases. CDR1 is KGHSH and CDR2 is LQKENI in the germline V gene. The V gene end was trimmed by 6 bases and the J gene end by 1 base; junction bases not matched to a gene: 17. CDR3 length: 19 residues. Written as DNA, the CDR3 is TGTGCCAGCTCCCGAACCTGGGGCGGGACAGGGGATTCGAACACTGAAGCTTTCTTT. Its protein is CASSRTWGGTGDSNTEAFF.

The chain carries TRBV5-1 and TRBJ2-1; 9 nucleotides match TRBD1. Trimming cost V 5 bases and J 8 bases; bases outside gene matches: 2. This CDR3 spans 12 amino acids. CDR1 is SGHRS, CDR2 YFSETQ, per germline. The DNA of the CDR3 is TGCGCCAGCAGAAGACAGGGGGATGAGCAGTTCTTC. Amino acids: CASRRQGDEQFF.

The V and J genes are TRBV9 and TRBJ2-2; 11 positions agree with TRBD2. Looked up from germline, CDR1 is SGDLS and CDR2 is YYNGEE. The CDR3 has 18 residues. Germline trimming cut 0 bases from V and 2 bases from J; bases unmatched to any gene: 6. CDR3 sequence: CASSVVSSGGVNTGELFF. CDR3 DNA sequence: TGTGCCAGCAGCGTAGTTAGTAGCGGGGGGGTAAACACCGGGGAGCTGTTTTTT.

This clone was detected once. Germline is not matched at one junction end, which may reflect a read error. The chain couples TRBV6-5 to TRBJ2-5, with 9 bases that match TRBD1. The tail of the sequence fits TRBJ2-7 better, so the J call may be wrong. Per the germline V gene, CDR1 is MNHEY and CDR2 is SVGAGI. The CDR3 extends over 15 amino acids. CDR3: CASSYSGTGSYEQYF. The CDR3 nucleotides read TGTGCCAGCAGCTACTCCGGGACAGGGTCCTACGAGCAGTACTTC.

The rearrangement uses TRBV6-5 and TRBJ1-6; D is unclear. In germline, CDR1 is MNHEY, CDR2 SVGAGI. With 0 bases removed from V and 7 bases from J, the gap between germline ends came to 10 bases. The CDR3 has 15 residues. The CDR3 DNA follows: TGTGCCAGCAGTTACTCTGGCCAGTTAAATTCACCCCTCCACTTT. It translates to CASSYSGQLNSPLHF.

V and J are TRBV9 and TRBJ2-1; D perhaps matches TRBD1 (6 bases). CDR1 and CDR2 (germline): SGDLS, YYNGEE. The CDR3 totals 16 residues. The V and J ends lost 3 bases and 2 bases respectively, with 15 bases between them. Here the CDR3 reads CASSATQGRTYNEQFF. CDR3 nucleotide sequence: TGTGCCAGCAGCGCGACACAGGGAAGGACCTACAATGAGCAGTTCTTC.

V gene TRBV5-6 combines with J gene TRBJ1-1, with D maybe TRBD1 (5 bases). V was shortened by 4 bases and J by 4 bases, with 17 bases between the two germline ends. The CDR3 spans 15 residues. Germline V gene sequence: CDR1 SGHDT, CDR2 YYEEEE. The CDR3 spells CASSLAGRFVTEAFF. CDR3 sequence (DNA): TGTGCCAGCAGCCTGGCAGGGAGGTTCGTCACTGAAGCTTTCTTT.

This clone was counted a single time. This sequence joins TRBV2 and TRBJ1-1; a possible D gene is TRBD1 (6 bases). The CDR3 sequence is 13 residues long. V lost 6 bases and J 4 bases, leaving 12 bases between the germline ends. Per the germline V gene, CDR1 is SNHLY and CDR2 is FYNNEI. CDR3 loop: CASRGTGITEAFF. For the CDR3, the DNA is TGTGCCAGCAGAGGAACAGGGATCACTGAAGCTTTCTTT.

The chain is built from TRBV18 and TRBJ2-7; 8 positions agree with TRBD2. CDR1 is KGHSH and CDR2 is LQKENI in the germline V gene. The trim removed 0 bases at V and 2 bases at J, leaving 0 bases unmatched. The CDR3 runs 14 residues. CDR3 nucleotides: TGTGCCAGCTCACCACCTAGCGGGACCTACGAGCAGTACTTC. Translating it yields CASSPPSGTYEQYF. The full variable domain, its missing parts supplied by reference TRBV18 and TRBJ2-7, is NAGVMQNPRHLVRRRGQEARLRCSPMKGHSHVYWYRQLPEEGLKFMVYLQKENIIDESGMPKERFSAEFPKEGPSILRIQQVVRGDSAAYFCASSPPSGTYEQYFGPGTRLTVT.